These T cell receptor beta chains were read from a single sample in a study of a mutant IDH1 vaccine in newly diagnosed glioma. The assay was immunoSEQ multiplex PCR, and TCRdb's table has in-frame clones only and misses some. The sample records more than 30,000 clones, roughly 90% being singletons. These receptors' targets are unknown. The specimen was PBMCs, collected from a glioma patient whose treatment included an IDH1 peptide vaccine. The receptors derive from a man aged 40-49 years with glioma. The CDR3 runs from the conserved cysteine through the conserved F or W. The D gene is left open where the match is weak. A clone size is listed for some rows: how often the clone was seen (once, few, many), or a class if it is expanded.

abundance	j_gene	v_gene	d_gene	CDR3aa	CDR3nt
NA	TRBJ1-1	TRBV15	NA	CAIPRAGVYTEAFF	TGTGCCATCCCTAGGGCAGGGGTCTACACTGAAGCTTTCTTT
NA	TRBJ1-2	TRBV5-6	NA	CASSWDHYGYTF	TGTGCCAGCAGCTGGGACCATTATGGCTACACCTTC
NA	TRBJ2-2	TRBV10-1	NA	CASSERDTGELFF	TGCGCCAGCAGTGAGCGGGACACCGGGGAGCTGTTTTTT
once	TRBJ2-7	TRBV29-1	NA	CSVEDLQATSEQYF	TGCAGCGTTGAAGATCTTCAAGCGACTAGCGAGCAGTACTTC
NA	TRBJ2-1	TRBV5-4	TRBD2	CASSSRGSGVTNEQFF	TGTGCCAGCAGCTCCCGGGGGAGCGGGGTTACCAATGAGCAGTTCTTC
once	TRBJ2-7	TRBV28	NA	CASRDPGTLDSYEQYF	TGTGCCAGCAGGGACCCAGGGACTCTAGATTCCTACGAGCAGTACTTC
NA	TRBJ2-3	TRBV5-1	NA	CASSFSGELSTDTQYF	TGCGCCAGCAGCTTTTCAGGAGAGCTGAGCACAGATACGCAGTATTTT
NA	TRBJ1-6	TRBV5-1	NA	CASSLDAFSSPYNSPLHF	TGCGCCAGCAGCTTGGACGCCTTCAGTTCACCCTATAATTCACCCCTCCACTTT
NA	TRBJ2-3	TRBV18	TRBD2	CASSPLSGIRGDTQYF	TGTGCCAGCTCACCACTCAGCGGGATCCGCGGAGATACGCAGTATTTT
NA	TRBJ2-3	TRBV5-6	TRBD2	CASSPLAGSTDTQYF	TGTGCCAGCAGCCCCTTAGCGGGTAGCACAGATACGCAGTATTTT
NA	TRBJ1-2	TRBV2	NA	CASRGGANPRGYTF	TGTGCCAGCAGGGGCGGGGCGAACCCTCGGGGCTACACCTTC
NA	TRBJ2-5	TRBV7-8	NA	CASSPRLVKETQYF	TGTGCCAGCAGCCCCCGACTAGTGAAGGAGACCCAGTACTTC
NA	TRBJ1-3	TRBV7-2	NA	CASSLRGGAKGNTIYF	TGTGCCAGCAGCCTCCGAGGGGGGGCGAAGGGAAACACCATATATTTT
NA	TRBJ2-5	TRBV5-5	NA	CASSLIQGAETQYF	TGTGCCAGCAGCTTAATACAGGGTGCAGAGACCCAGTACTTC
NA	TRBJ2-3	TRBV2	NA	CASTPNAGSTDTQYF	TGTGCCAGCACGCCCAACGCGGGGAGCACAGATACGCAGTATTTT
NA	TRBJ1-1	TRBV25-1	NA	CASSEKVGVYAFF	TGTGCCAGCAGTGAGAAGGTCGGGGTATACGCTTTCTTT
NA	TRBJ2-6	TRBV5-1	NA	CASYSPLGAGANVLTF	TGCGCCAGCTATAGTCCGTTAGGGGCAGGGGCCAACGTCCTGACTTTC
NA	TRBJ1-2	TRBV5-4	NA	CASSLPLTGYSSYGYTF	TGTGCCAGCAGCTTGCCCCTGACAGGCTATAGTAGCTATGGCTACACCTTC
NA	TRBJ2-3	TRBV19	TRBD2	CASSIVSGGAGTDTQYF	TGTGCCAGCTCGATTGTTAGCGGGGGGGCGGGCACAGATACGCAGTATTTT
NA	TRBJ1-6	TRBV30	NA	CAWRKGTVGNSPLHF	TGTGCCTGGAGAAAAGGGACGGTTGGGAATTCACCCCTCCACTTT
NA	TRBJ1-1	TRBV19	NA	CASSMVRQNTEAFF	TGTGCCAGTAGTATGGTTCGGCAGAACACTGAAGCTTTCTTT
NA	TRBJ2-3	TRBV11-2	NA	CASSLDLNQVNTQYF	TGTGCCAGCAGCTTAGACCTCAACCAGGTCAATACGCAGTATTTT